The present T cell receptor (beta chain) was sequenced within a study of blood T cell repertoires in COVID-19. Study-wide background: Acute and convalescent COVID-19 samples came from the United States, Italy and Spain. T cells, B-cell-depleted T cells, or PBMCs provided the cDNA or gDNA that served as material.

Original processing notes: Reference gene primer amplification gave nucleated cell count estimates. Profiling relied on immunoSEQ multiplex PCR, and the TCRdb table lists in-frame clones only, not all of them. Clone size and the V and J calls come from that table; the DNA yielded D and trimming. The sample lists approximately 150,000 clones, approximately 86% occurring once. Germline CDR1 SGHTA, CDR2 FQGTGA. V lost 4 bases and J lost 7; bases outside the gene matches: 8. CDR3 size: 14 residues. Sequencing was performed on peripheral blood. V is TRBV7-3 and J is TRBJ2-5; 8 positions match TRBD2. The TCR comes from a woman aged 55 to 70 who had recovered from COVID-19. This CDR3 is CASSSIAGGATQYF. The CDR3 DNA reads as TGTGCCAGCAGCTCCATTGCGGGGGGTGCGACCCAGTACTTC. The full variable domain, in which reference TRBV7-3 and TRBJ2-5 provide the parts outside the CDR3, is GAGVSQTPSNKVTEKGKYVELRCDPISGHTALYWYRQSLGQGPEFLIYFQGTGAADDSGLPNDRFFAVRPEGSVSTLKIQRTERGDSAVYLCASSSIAGGATQYFGPGTRLLVL.